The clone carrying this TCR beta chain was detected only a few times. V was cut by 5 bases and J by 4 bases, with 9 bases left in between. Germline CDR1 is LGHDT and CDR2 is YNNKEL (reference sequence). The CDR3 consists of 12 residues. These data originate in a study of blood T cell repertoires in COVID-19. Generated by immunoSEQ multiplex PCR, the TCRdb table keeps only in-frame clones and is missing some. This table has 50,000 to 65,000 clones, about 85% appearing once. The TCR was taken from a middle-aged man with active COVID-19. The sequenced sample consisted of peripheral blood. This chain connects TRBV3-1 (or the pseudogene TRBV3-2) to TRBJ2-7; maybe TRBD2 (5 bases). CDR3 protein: CASSSSGYEQYF. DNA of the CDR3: TGTGCCAGCAGCTCGTCGGGATACGAGCAGTACTTC.